A single sample gave rise to the 19 T cell receptor beta chains below, sequenced in a study of OX40 agonist ivuxolimab in advanced cancers. Some clones are missing from TCRdb's copy, which holds only in-frame ones; the method was immunoSEQ multiplex PCR. The table shows about 61,000 clones, with less than 90% occurring only once. Specimen: CD4+ or CD8+ T cells sorted from blood, collected in a trial of the OX40 agonist ivuxolimab. The receptors derive from an adult with an advanced solid tumor such as melanoma, head and neck, liver or kidney cancer.

This clone was picked up a small number of times. The gene calls are TRBV7-9 and TRBJ1-2; maybe TRBD1 (5 bases). This CDR3 has 15 amino acids. Between the trimmed V and J ends, which lost 7 bases and 6 bases, there was a span of 21 bases. Germline-derived CDR1 and CDR2 are SEHNR and FQNEAQ (reference sequence). CDR3 bases: TGTGCCAGCACCCCCTGGGGCTCTCACCCGGATGGCTACACCTTC. As protein: CASTPWGSHPDGYTF. The full variable domain, its missing parts supplied by reference TRBV7-9 and TRBJ1-2, is DTGVSQNPRHKITKRGQNVTFRCDPISEHNRLYWYRQTLGQGPEFLTYFQNEAQLEKSRLLSDRFSAERPKGSFSTLEIQRTEQGDSAMYLCASTPWGSHPDGYTFGSGTRLTVV.

The chain has TRBV7-6 and TRBJ2-7; the D gene is possibly TRBD1 (6 bases). CDR1 is SGHVS and CDR2 is FNYEAQ in the germline V gene. V was pared by 5 bases and J by 0 bases, with 11 bases between. The CDR3 consists of 14 residues. The DNA of the CDR3 is TGTGCCAGCAGCGCAGGACAGCTCTCCTACGAGCAGTACTTC. This codes for CASSAGQLSYEQYF.

The gene calls are TRBV5-1 and TRBJ2-3; 10 nucleotides line up with TRBD2. CDR3 length: 15 residues. V was pared by 6 bases and J by 5 bases, with 9 bases of the junction left unmatched. The germline gives CDR1 SGHRS, CDR2 YFSETQ. DNA for the CDR3: TGCGCCAGCACCGTTAGCGGGGGGCCCGTAGATACGCAGTATTTT. This sequence encodes CASTVSGGPVDTQYF.

The gene calls are TRBV28 and TRBJ2-1; no definite D call. V was pared by 8 bases and J by 6 bases, with 11 bases between. This CDR3 comprises 12 residues. Germline CDR1 MDHEN, CDR2 SYDVKM. DNA of the CDR3: TGTGCCAGCCTAAAAGCCCCCAATGAGCAGTTCTTC. This gives the protein CASLKAPNEQFF.

This chain uses TRBV27 with TRBJ2-4, with TRBD1 as a possible D gene (6 bases). Looked up from germline, CDR1 is MNHEY and CDR2 is SMNVEV (reference sequence). V was clipped by 5 bases and J by 0 bases, with 20 bases between them. The CDR3 has 18 residues. This CDR3 reads CASSRLDYPGQAKNIQYF. The CDR3 DNA reads as TGTGCCAGCAGTCGGTTGGATTACCCGGGACAAGCCAAAAACATTCAGTACTTC.

This clone was counted between two and nine times. V is TRBV7-9 and J is TRBJ1-1; TRBD1 matches 9 bases. CDR3 length: 14 amino acids. The ends lost 5 bases at V and 7 bases at J; junction bases unmatched: 8. Germline V gene sequence: CDR1 SEHNR, CDR2 FQNEAQ (reference sequence). CDR3: CASSPPGQGSEAFF. CDR3 in DNA: TGTGCCAGCAGCCCTCCGGGACAGGGAAGTGAAGCTTTCTTT.

This chain connects TRBV10-1 to TRBJ2-1; no reliable D call. V was pared by 6 bases and J by 0 bases, with 9 bases between. Germline loops: CDR1 WNHNN, CDR2 SYGVQD (reference sequence). CDR3 length equals 14 residues. The CDR3 DNA reads as TGCGCCAGCAGCACACAGAGCTCCTACAATGAGCAGTTCTTC. This translates into CASSTQSSYNEQFF.

V usage is TRBV28 and J usage is TRBJ2-3, with unresolved D. The CDR3 totals 11 residues. Germline V gene sequence: CDR1 MDHEN, CDR2 SYDVKM. V was shortened by 2 bases and J by 6 bases, with 3 bases between the two germline ends. The chain's CDR3 is CASSLKDTQYF. As DNA, the CDR3 is TGTGCCAGCAGTTTAAAGGATACGCAGTATTTT.

This rearrangement joins TRBV7-2 to TRBJ2-3, with 9 bases aligning to TRBD2. The CDR3 consists of 16 residues. After removal of 3 bases from V and 8 bases from J, the junction contained 12 bases not matched to a gene. Germline-derived CDR1 and CDR2 are SGHTA and FQGNSA. CDR3 bases: TGTGCCAGCAGCTTGGTCCCGGGACTAGCAGGGATTACGCAGTATTTT. As protein: CASSLVPGLAGITQYF.

The J gene is TRBJ2-1, the V gene TRBV18; TRBD1 is a possible D gene (5 bases). CDR1 is KGHSH, CDR2 LQKENI, per germline. There are 14 residues in the CDR3. V dropped 1 base and J dropped 4 bases, with 8 bases sitting between them. The CDR3 is CASSPQGQYNEQFF. The CDR3 DNA sequence: TGTGCCAGCTCACCACAGGGGCAATACAATGAGCAGTTCTTC. The whole variable domain, remainder taken from reference TRBV18 and TRBJ2-1, is NAGVMQNPRHLVRRRGQEARLRCSPMKGHSHVYWYRQLPEEGLKFMVYLQKENIIDESGMPKERFSAEFPKEGPSILRIQQVVRGDSAAYFCASSPQGQYNEQFFGPGTRLTVL.

This chain connects TRBV2 to TRBJ2-2, with D perhaps TRBD1 (6 bases). This CDR3 has 14 residues. Germline CDR1 is SNHLY and CDR2 is FYNNEI. The V end lost 6 bases, the J end lost 4 bases, and 12 bases lay between the germline ends. The CDR3 DNA is TGTGCCAGCAGGACAGGTGTTACCACCGGGGAGCTGTTTTTT. Protein product: CASRTGVTTGELFF. The complete variable domain, with remaining parts taken from reference TRBV2 and TRBJ2-2, reads EPEVTQTPSHQVTQMGQEVILRCVPISNHLYFYWYRQILGQKVEFLVSFYNNEISEKSEIFDDQFSVERPDGSNFTLKIRSTKLEDSAMYFCASRTGVTTGELFFGEGSRLTVL.

The V gene is TRBV4-3, the J gene TRBJ2-5, with a weak D call TRBD2 (6 bases). The J call may be incorrect, as the DNA end agrees better with TRBJ2-7. The CDR3 spans 16 residues. Germline CDR1 reads LGHNA; CDR2 reads YSLEER. Here the CDR3 reads CASSQDYGGNSYEQYF. CDR3 bases: TGCGCCAGCAGCCAAGACTACGGGGGTAACTCCTACGAGCAGTACTTC.

This chain uses TRBV7-2 with TRBJ2-1; D is possibly TRBD1 or TRBD2 (5 bases each). Trimming took 8 bases from V and 9 from J, leaving 11 bases between them. The V gene's germline CDR1 is SGHTA and CDR2 FQGNSA. The CDR3 has 11 residues. This chain's CDR3 is CASASRGEQFF. The DNA for the CDR3 is TGTGCCAGCGCCTCGAGGGGTGAGCAGTTCTTC.

The chain couples TRBV28 to TRBJ1-3, with a possible D match to TRBD1 (6 bases). The V gene's germline CDR1 is MDHEN and CDR2 SYDVKM. The CDR3 has 16 amino acids. The germline V and J ends were trimmed by 5 bases and 0 bases, with 14 bases remaining between them. The DNA of the CDR3 is TGTGCCAGCAGTCGTGCAGGGGACCCCTCTGGAAACACCATATATTTT. It translates to CASSRAGDPSGNTIYF.

V usage is TRBV7-9 and J usage is TRBJ2-7; a weak D match, TRBD1 (7 bases). The ends were cut back, 5 bases at V and 1 base at J, with 15 bases in the middle. In germline, CDR1 is SEHNR, CDR2 FQNEAQ (reference sequence). The CDR3 loop spans 15 amino acids. The CDR3: CASSPPAGGSYEQYF. DNA for the CDR3: TGTGCCAGCAGCCCCCCGGCAGGGGGGTCCTACGAGCAGTACTTC.

Worth noting for this clone: The same CDR3 is also encoded by other DNA sequences in this sample. The J gene is TRBJ2-7, the V gene TRBV18; the D gene is possibly TRBD2 (7 bases). The germline CDR1 and CDR2 sequences are KGHSH and LQKENI. V lost 2 bases and J 6 bases, leaving 11 bases between the germline ends. There are 13 residues in the CDR3. In DNA, the CDR3 is TGTGCCAGCTCACCAGCGGGGGCAGGCGAGCAGTACTTC. It codes for CASSPAGAGEQYF.

The J gene is TRBJ1-1, the V gene TRBV28; TRBD1 aligns across 8 bases. The CDR3 covers 17 residues. The V and J ends lost 5 bases and 1 base, in that order; junction bases with no gene match: 12. The germline CDR1 and CDR2 sequences are MDHEN and SYDVKM. The CDR3 reads CASSLFSTTGGNTEAFF. CDR3 bases: TGTGCCAGCAGTCTTTTCTCCACAACAGGGGGGAACACTGAAGCTTTCTTT. The full variable domain, in which reference TRBV28 and TRBJ1-1 provide the parts outside the CDR3, is DVKVTQSSRYLVKRTGEKVFLECVQDMDHENMFWYRQDPGLGLRLIYFSYDVKMKEKGDIPEGYSVSREKKERFSLILESASTNQTSMYLCASSLFSTTGGNTEAFFGQGTRLTVV.

The chain is built from TRBV5-1 and TRBJ2-5, with a weak D call TRBD2 (5 bases). There are 14 residues in the CDR3. V lost 4 bases to trimming and J lost 3 bases, with 13 bases between them. Germline CDR1 reads SGHRS; CDR2 reads YFSETQ. CDR3 nucleotides: TGCGCCAGCAGCGCGCGGAGCGGAGAAGAGACCCAGTACTTC. Protein: CASSARSGEETQYF. Filled out from reference TRBV5-1 and TRBJ2-5, the complete variable domain reads KAGVTQTPRYLIKTRGQQVTLSCSPISGHRSVSWYQQTPGQGLQFLFEYFSETQRNKGNFPGRFSGRQFSNSRSEMNVSTLELGDSALYLCASSARSGEETQYFGPGTRLLVL.

V is TRBV4-3 and J is TRBJ2-1; D is perhaps TRBD2 (6 bases). Germline CDR1 and CDR2: LGHNA and YSLEER. Trimming stripped 3 bases from V and 0 bases from J, with 9 bases between. This CDR3 has 15 amino acids. DNA of the CDR3: TGCGCCAGCAGCCAGGACGGGAGCTCCTACAATGAGCAGTTCTTC. As protein: CASSQDGSSYNEQFF.